This T cell receptor (beta chain) derives from a study of blood T cell repertoires in COVID-19. Study-wide context: Samples came from the United States, Italy and Spain, spanning acute and convalescent COVID-19. T cells, B-cell-depleted T cells, or PBMCs supplied cDNA or gDNA.

Under the authors' procedure: Estimates of nucleated cell counts were drawn from the amplification of reference gene primers. Repertoires were generated with immunoSEQ multiplex PCR, while TCRdb's copy carries only in-frame clones and drops some. V, J and clone size are those of that table, while D and trimming were read from the DNA. The data show some 220,000 clones, 60% to 85% seen once. Trimming removed 6 bases from V and 4 bases from J; junction bases left unmatched: 9. The length of the CDR3 is 16 residues. In germline, CDR1 is LNHDA, CDR2 SQIVND (reference sequence). The clonotype originates from a woman in her 70s with acute or convalescent COVID-19. The chain uses TRBV19 and TRBJ2-5, with 12 bases lining up with TRBD2. Material for sequencing was peripheral blood. CDR3 region: CASSREGLAGTETQYF. CDR3 nucleotides: TGTGCCAGTAGCCGAGAAGGACTAGCGGGGACAGAGACCCAGTACTTC.